This T cell receptor (beta chain) was identified in a study of T cell repertoires in cytomegalovirus infection. Turning to the study itself: In public TCR beta signatures, there were indications of both CMV infection and matching HLA type. Study results and caveats: HLA-C-restricted, CMV-specific TCR beta clonotypes were dominant ex vivo. Totalled public TCR beta family frequency picked out people who carried CMV plus the relevant HLA.

Germline CDR1 and CDR2: DFQATT and SNEGSKA (reference sequence). The CDR3 is made up of 14 amino acids. Trimming cost V 6 bases and J 1 base; bases outside gene matches: 6. This clonotype showed up many times. What it binds is not known. TCRdb itself ran the reads through MiXCR, one entry per CDR3 protein. The table has 200,000 to 300,000 distinct CDR3 sequences, around 12% seen once. This receptor was identified in a human donor in good health (CMV status not recorded). Some clones in this sample may be carry-over from other donors' samples. The sequencing input was PBMCs. This chain uses TRBV20-1 with TRBJ1-5; 7 bases match TRBD1. CDR3 amino acids: CSANRGGSNQPQHF. For the CDR3, the DNA is TGCAGTGCAAACAGGGGTGGCAGCAATCAGCCCCAGCATTTT.